This record looks at one TCR beta chain sequence and its context. The antigen is undetermined. Alongside a J-beta primer mix, a sample-barcoded 5' primer served in a second PCR lasting about 7 to 12 cycles. A tag from a template-switch adaptor with 12 random nucleotides marked each cDNA molecule. In TCRdb, the 5' RACE reads were re-called with MiXCR into one record per CDR3 protein. The repertoire includes about 570,000 distinct CDR3 sequences, roughly a quarter of them detected once, and over 3.5% sits in the top ten. This record comes from a study of blood T cells in healthy people across ages. Study observations and caveats: In older individuals, TCR beta diversity per million T cells was lower, falling roughly linearly with age.

The CDR3 sequence is 14 residues long. Trimming removed 1 base from V and 4 bases from J; junction bases left unmatched: 2. CDR1 LGHDT and CDR2 YNNKEL come from the germline V gene (reference sequence). The same data also went into a second study, on T cells of mothers and their children. That work adds: Over five children, together with their three healthy Caucasian mothers, made up the donors.

The V call is TRBV3-1, the J call TRBJ2-5; 8 nucleotides agree with TRBD2. This TCR was recovered from a boy aged 2 to 10 in good health. Sequencing used blood. CDR3 in amino acids: CASSQGTSGETQYF. The CDR3 DNA follows: TGTGCCAGCAGCCAAGGAACTAGCGGAGAGACCCAGTACTTC.